This TCR beta chain was obtained from a study of T cells after yellow fever vaccination. Across the whole study: It was SMART-Seq v4 Ultra Low Input that prepared the fractions with low cell numbers.

Universal primer sites and UMIs were introduced during 5'RACE template-switching synthesis of TCR cDNA. TCRdb reprocessed the 5' RACE reads with MiXCR, giving one entry per CDR3 protein. The data hold roughly 500,000 distinct CDR3 sequences, with 19% observed a single time. General study findings and limits: When the response was secondary, it was weaker but reached its peak faster, day 5 versus 15. Clonotypes found in both CD4 and CD8 compartments made up a small share.

V was clipped by 6 bases and J by 0 bases; unmatched bases: 2. This CDR3 has 15 residues. Germline V lookup: CDR1 MNHNS, CDR2 SASEGT. In the case of this clonotype: Antigen: not known.

The chain has TRBV6-1 and TRBJ2-4; 10 bases align to TRBD1. The receptor's source is a man aged 30-40 years who received the YFV17D yellow fever vaccine. Sequences were derived from PBMCs, sampled 15 days after the yellow fever booster vaccination. The CDR3, as DNA: TGTGCCAGCAGCGACAGGGGGCGAGCCAAAAACATTCAGTACTTC. Translating gives CASSDRGRAKNIQYF.